The text below deals with one T cell receptor (beta chain). V dropped 0 bases and J dropped 4; count of bases not matched to a gene: 7. This CDR3 spans 18 amino acids. Germline-derived CDR1 and CDR2 are SEHNR and FQNEAQ (reference sequence). Authors' analysis steps: The authors estimated nucleated cell counts from reference gene primer amplification. Clones were read by immunoSEQ multiplex PCR, and TCRdb kept only the in-frame ones, dropping some. V and J calls plus clone size are reproduced from that table; the DNA served to infer D and trimming. The repertoire holds 84,000 or so clones, with 85% to 95% as singletons. The sample is drawn from a study of blood T cell repertoires in COVID-19. About the study: Sites in the United States, Italy and Spain provided acute and convalescent COVID-19 samples. Sources were T cells, B-cell-depleted T cells, or PBMCs; the material itself was cDNA or gDNA.

The sequenced sample was peripheral blood. The TCR originated in a woman aged 60-75 years with active COVID-19. The chain is built from TRBV7-9 and TRBJ2-6, with TRBD1 matching over 9 bases. Here the CDR3 reads CASSLARTGVDGANVLTF. CDR3 nucleotides: TGTGCCAGCAGCTTAGCGCGGACAGGGGTAGACGGGGCCAACGTCCTGACTTTC.